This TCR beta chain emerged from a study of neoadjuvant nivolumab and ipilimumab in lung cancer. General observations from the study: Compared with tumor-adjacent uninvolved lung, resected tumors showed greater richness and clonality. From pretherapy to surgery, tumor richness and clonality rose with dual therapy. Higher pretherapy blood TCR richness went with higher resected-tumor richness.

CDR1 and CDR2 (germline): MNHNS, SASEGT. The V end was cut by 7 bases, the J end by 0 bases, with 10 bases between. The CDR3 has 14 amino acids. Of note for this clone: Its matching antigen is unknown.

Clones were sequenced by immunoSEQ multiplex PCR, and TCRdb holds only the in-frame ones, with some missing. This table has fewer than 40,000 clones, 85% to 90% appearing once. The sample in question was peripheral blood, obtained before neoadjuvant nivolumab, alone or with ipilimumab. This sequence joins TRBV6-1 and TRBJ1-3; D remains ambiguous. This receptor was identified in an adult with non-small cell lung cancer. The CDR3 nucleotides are TGTGCCAGCAAAGGTCTAAACTCTGGAAACACCATATATTTT. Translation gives CASKGLNSGNTIYF.